Following are 5 T cell receptor beta chains from one sample sequenced in a study of cytomegalovirus exposure and HLA in healthy donors. 60 Vbeta and 13 Jbeta primers were used in PCR. Clones were read by immunoSEQ multiplex PCR, and TCRdb kept only the in-frame ones, dropping some. This table has 150,000 to 200,000 clones, approximately 80% appearing once. Material for sequencing was PBMCs. The source is a woman between 18 and 30 years old in good health and CMV-seropositive.

The J gene is TRBJ2-1, the V gene TRBV27, with D perhaps TRBD1 (5 bases). The germline V gene encodes CDR1 MNHEY and CDR2 SMNVEV (reference sequence). This CDR3 comprises 13 residues. The germline V and J ends were trimmed by 6 bases and 10 bases, with 16 bases remaining between them. DNA for the CDR3: TGTGCCAGCAGACCCCTGGGCCCAGGGGAGCAGTTCTTC. Its translation is CASRPLGPGEQFF.

The chain has TRBV7-8 and TRBJ1-1; 7 bases match TRBD1. V shed 9 bases and J 7 bases; nucleotides not matched to a gene: 14. The length of the CDR3 is 14 residues. Per germline, CDR1 SGHVS and CDR2 FQNEAQ. As DNA, the CDR3 is TGTGCCAGTCACCGACAGGGCTCATACAGTGAAGCTTTCTTT. Residues: CASHRQGSYSEAFF.

This chain connects TRBV5-1 to TRBJ2-5; D is possibly TRBD1 (5 bases). The V gene lost 2 bases and the J gene lost 4 bases, with 15 bases spanning the gap. The CDR3 runs 15 residues. Germline CDR1 reads SGHRS; CDR2 reads YFSETQ. Written as DNA, the CDR3 is TGCGCCAGCAGCTTAGTTGACAGTCGGCGAGAGACCCAGTACTTC. Amino acids: CASSLVDSRRETQYF.

The J gene is TRBJ1-4, the V gene TRBV5-6; no definite D call. Germline values: CDR1 SGHDT, CDR2 YYEEEE. Trimming removed 0 bases from V and 8 bases from J, with 11 bases in between. This CDR3 comprises 14 residues. CDR3 sequence (DNA): TGTGCCAGCAGCTTGGGGCAGAACCCCGAAAAACTGTTTTTT. Its translation: CASSLGQNPEKLFF.

This clone was recorded only once. The chain uses TRBV6-5 and TRBJ2-2; D might be TRBD1 (6 bases). V lost 3 bases, J lost 7 bases, and 9 bases lay in between. The CDR3 length is 13 residues. Germline-derived CDR1 and CDR2 are MNHEY and SVGAGI. The CDR3, as DNA: TGTGCCAGCAGTTATCGACAGGACGGGGAGCTGTTTTTT. Its translation is CASSYRQDGELFF.